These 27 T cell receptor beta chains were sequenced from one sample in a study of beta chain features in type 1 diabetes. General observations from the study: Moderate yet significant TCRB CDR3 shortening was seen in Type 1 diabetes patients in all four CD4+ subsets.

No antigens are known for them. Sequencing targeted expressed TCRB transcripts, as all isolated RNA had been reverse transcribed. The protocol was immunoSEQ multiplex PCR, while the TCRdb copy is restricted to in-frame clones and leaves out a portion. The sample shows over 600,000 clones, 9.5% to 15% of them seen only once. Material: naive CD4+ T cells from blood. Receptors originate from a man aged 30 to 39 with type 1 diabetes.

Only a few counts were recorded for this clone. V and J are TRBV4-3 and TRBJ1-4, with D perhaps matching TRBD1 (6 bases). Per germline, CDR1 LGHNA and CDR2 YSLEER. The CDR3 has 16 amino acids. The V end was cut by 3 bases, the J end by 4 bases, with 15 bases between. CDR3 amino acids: CASSQGPRQDNEKLFF. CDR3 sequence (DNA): TGCGCCAGCAGCCAGGGGCCTCGACAGGATAATGAAAAACTGTTTTTT.

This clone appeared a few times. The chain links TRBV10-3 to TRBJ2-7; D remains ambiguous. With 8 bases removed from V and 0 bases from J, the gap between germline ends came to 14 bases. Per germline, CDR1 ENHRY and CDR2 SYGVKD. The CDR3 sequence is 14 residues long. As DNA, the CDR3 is TGTGCCATCGGCAGGATCCCCCGCTCCTACGAGCAGTACTTC. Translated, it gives CAIGRIPRSYEQYF.

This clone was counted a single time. In nucleotides, the CDR3 is TGTGCCAGCAGCCGACAGGGGACTAATGAAAAACTGTTTTTT. Its translation is CASSRQGTNEKLFF. J is TRBJ1-4 and V is TRBV7-6; TRBD1 matches 8 bases. Germline V gene sequence: CDR1 SGHVS, CDR2 FNYEAQ. J lost 2 bases, V lost 5 bases, and 1 base had no gene match. The length of the CDR3 is 14 residues.

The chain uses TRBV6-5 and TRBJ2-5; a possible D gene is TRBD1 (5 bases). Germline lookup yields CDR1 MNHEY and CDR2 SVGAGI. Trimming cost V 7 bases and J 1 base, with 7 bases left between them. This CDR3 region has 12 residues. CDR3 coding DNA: TGTGCCAGCAAAGGGGCCCAAGAGACCCAGTACTTC. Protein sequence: CASKGAQETQYF.

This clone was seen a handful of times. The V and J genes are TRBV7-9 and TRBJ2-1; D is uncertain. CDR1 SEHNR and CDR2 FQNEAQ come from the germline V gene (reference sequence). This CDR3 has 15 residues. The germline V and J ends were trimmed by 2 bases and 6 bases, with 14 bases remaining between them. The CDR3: CASSLPYEARNEQFF. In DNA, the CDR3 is TGTGCCAGCAGCTTACCGTACGAGGCCCGCAATGAGCAGTTCTTC.

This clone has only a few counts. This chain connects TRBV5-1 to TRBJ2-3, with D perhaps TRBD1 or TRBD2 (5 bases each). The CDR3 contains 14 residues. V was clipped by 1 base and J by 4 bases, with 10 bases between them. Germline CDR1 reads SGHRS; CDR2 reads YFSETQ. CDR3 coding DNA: TGCGCCAGCAGCTTGTACGGGGCCTCAGATACGCAGTATTTT. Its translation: CASSLYGASDTQYF.

CDR3 coding DNA: TGTGCCAGCGGGACGGGGGACTCCTACGAGCAGTACTTC. Its translation is CASGTGDSYEQYF. The rearrangement joins TRBV7-6 to TRBJ2-7; weak D call: TRBD2 (6 bases). Trimming took 8 bases from V and 0 from J, leaving 11 bases between them. The length of the CDR3 is 13 residues. Per the germline V gene, CDR1 is SGHVS and CDR2 is FNYEAQ.

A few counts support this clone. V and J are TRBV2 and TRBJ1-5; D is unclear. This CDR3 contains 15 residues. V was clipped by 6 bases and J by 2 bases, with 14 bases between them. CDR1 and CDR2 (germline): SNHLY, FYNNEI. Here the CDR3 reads CASSSMAGGNQPQHF. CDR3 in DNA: TGTGCCAGCAGCAGTATGGCCGGGGGCAATCAGCCCCAGCATTTT.

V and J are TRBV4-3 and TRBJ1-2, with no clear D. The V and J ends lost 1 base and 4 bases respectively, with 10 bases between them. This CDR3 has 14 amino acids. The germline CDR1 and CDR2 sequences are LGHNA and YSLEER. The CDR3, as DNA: TGCGCCAGCAGCCAAGTGGCAGGCACCTATGGCTACACCTTC. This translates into CASSQVAGTYGYTF.

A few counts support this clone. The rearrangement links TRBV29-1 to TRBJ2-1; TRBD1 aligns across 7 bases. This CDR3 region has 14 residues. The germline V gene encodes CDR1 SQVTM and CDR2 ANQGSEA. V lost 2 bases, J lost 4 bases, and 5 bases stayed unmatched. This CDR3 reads CSVERWGQYNEQFF. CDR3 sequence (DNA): TGCAGCGTTGAAAGGTGGGGACAGTACAATGAGCAGTTCTTC.

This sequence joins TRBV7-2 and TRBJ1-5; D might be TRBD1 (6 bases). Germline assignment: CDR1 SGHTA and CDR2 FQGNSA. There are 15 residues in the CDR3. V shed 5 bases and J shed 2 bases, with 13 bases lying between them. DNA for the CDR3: TGTGCCAGCAGCACCTCCGGGACACGCAATCAGCCCCAGCATTTT. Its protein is CASSTSGTRNQPQHF. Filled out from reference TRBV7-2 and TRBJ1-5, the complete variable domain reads GAGVSQSPSNKVTEKGKDVELRCDPISGHTALYWYRQSLGQGLEFLIYFQGNSAPDKSGLPSDRFSAERTGGSVSTLTIQRTQQEDSAVYLCASSTSGTRNQPQHFGDGTRLSIL.

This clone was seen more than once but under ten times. For the CDR3, the DNA is TGTGCCAGCAGTGAAGAGAATGGCAGGGCCTACGAGCAGTACTTC. The encoded protein is CASSEENGRAYEQYF. The genes are TRBV2 and TRBJ2-7, with D maybe TRBD1 (5 bases). The CDR3 is 15 residues long. Per the germline V gene, CDR1 is SNHLY and CDR2 is FYNNEI. V was trimmed by 1 base and J by 2 bases, leaving 12 bases between them.

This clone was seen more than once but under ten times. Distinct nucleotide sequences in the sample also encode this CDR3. CDR3 DNA: TGCGCCAGCAGCTTGGGGGGCAGTAGCAATCAGCCCCAGCATTTT. Translating it yields CASSLGGSSNQPQHF. This chain connects TRBV5-1 to TRBJ1-5; TRBD1 is a possible D gene (5 bases). Germline V gives CDR1 SGHRS, CDR2 YFSETQ. The length of the CDR3 is 15 residues. With 0 bases removed from V and 0 bases from J, the gap between germline ends came to 7 bases.

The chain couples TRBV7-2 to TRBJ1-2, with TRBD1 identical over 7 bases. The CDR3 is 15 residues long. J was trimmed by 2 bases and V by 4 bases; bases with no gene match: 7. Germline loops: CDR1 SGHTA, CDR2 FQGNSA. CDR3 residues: CASSSRTGQNYGYTF. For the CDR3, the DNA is TGTGCCAGCAGCTCCCGGACAGGACAAAACTATGGCTACACCTTC.

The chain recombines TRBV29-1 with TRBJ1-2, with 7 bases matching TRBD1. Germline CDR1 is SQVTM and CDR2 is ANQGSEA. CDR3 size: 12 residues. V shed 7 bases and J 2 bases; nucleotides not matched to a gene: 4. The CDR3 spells CSADRENYGYTF. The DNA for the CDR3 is TGCAGCGCCGACAGGGAGAACTATGGCTACACCTTC.

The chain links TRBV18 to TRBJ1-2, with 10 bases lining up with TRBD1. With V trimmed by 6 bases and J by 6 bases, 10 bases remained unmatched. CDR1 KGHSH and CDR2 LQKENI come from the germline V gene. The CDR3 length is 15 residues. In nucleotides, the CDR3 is TGTGCCAGCTCTAGTCCCTCTGGGACAGGGGATGGCTACACCTTC. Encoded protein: CASSSPSGTGDGYTF. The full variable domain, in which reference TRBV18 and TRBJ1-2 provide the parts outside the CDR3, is NAGVMQNPRHLVRRRGQEARLRCSPMKGHSHVYWYRQLPEEGLKFMVYLQKENIIDESGMPKERFSAEFPKEGPSILRIQQVVRGDSAAYFCASSSPSGTGDGYTFGSGTRLTVV.

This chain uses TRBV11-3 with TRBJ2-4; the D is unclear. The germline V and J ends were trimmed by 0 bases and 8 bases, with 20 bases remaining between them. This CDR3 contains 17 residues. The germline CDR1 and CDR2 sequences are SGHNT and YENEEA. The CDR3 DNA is TGTGCCAGCAGCTTAGATGGGGTGAGAAGGTCATTGGACATTCAGTACTTC. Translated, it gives CASSLDGVRRSLDIQYF.

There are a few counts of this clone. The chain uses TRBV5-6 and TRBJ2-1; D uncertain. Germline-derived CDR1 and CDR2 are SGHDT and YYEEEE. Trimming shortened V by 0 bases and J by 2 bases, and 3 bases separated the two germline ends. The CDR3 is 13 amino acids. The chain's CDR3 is CASSLVPYNEQFF. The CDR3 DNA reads TGTGCCAGCAGCTTGGTTCCCTACAATGAGCAGTTCTTC.

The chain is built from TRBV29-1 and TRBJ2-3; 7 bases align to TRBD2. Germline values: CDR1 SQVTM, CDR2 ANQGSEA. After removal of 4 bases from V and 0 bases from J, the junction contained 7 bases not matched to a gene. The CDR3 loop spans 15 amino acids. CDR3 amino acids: CSVGTLATSTDTQYF. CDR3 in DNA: TGCAGCGTTGGGACACTAGCGACTAGCACAGATACGCAGTATTTT.

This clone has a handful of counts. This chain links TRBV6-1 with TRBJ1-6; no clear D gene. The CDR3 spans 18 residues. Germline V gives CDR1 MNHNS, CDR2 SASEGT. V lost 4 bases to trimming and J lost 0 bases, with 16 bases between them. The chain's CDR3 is CASSAIMAASSYNSPLHF. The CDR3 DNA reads TGTGCCAGCAGTGCAATAATGGCGGCAAGCTCCTATAATTCACCCCTCCACTTT.

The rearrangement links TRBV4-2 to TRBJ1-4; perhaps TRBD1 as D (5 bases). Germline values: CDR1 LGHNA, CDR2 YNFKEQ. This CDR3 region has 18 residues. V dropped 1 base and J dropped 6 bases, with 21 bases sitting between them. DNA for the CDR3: TGTGCCAGCAGCCAAGTTACCGCGGGACGGCGGTATCATGAAAAACTGTTTTTT. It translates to CASSQVTAGRRYHEKLFF.

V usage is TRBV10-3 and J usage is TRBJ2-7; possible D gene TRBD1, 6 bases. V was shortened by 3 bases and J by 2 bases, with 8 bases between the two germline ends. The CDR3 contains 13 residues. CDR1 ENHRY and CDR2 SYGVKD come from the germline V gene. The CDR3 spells CAISEQGPYEQYF. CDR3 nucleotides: TGTGCCATCAGTGAACAGGGCCCCTACGAGCAGTACTTC.

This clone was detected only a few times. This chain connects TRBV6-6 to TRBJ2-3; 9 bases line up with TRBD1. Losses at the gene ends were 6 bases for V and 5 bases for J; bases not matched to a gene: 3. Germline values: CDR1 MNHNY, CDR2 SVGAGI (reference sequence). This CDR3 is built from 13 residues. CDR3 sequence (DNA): TGTGCCAGCAGGGACAGGGGTCTAGATACGCAGTATTTT. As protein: CASRDRGLDTQYF.

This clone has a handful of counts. The CDR3 loop is CASSLASTMETQYF. The CDR3 DNA reads TGTGCCAGCAGCTTGGCCTCGACCATGGAGACCCAGTACTTC. The chain employs TRBV5-8 and TRBJ2-5, with D unclear. CDR3 length equals 14 residues. Looked up from germline, CDR1 is SGHTS and CDR2 is YDEGEE. The V and J ends lost 0 bases and 5 bases respectively, with 11 bases between them.

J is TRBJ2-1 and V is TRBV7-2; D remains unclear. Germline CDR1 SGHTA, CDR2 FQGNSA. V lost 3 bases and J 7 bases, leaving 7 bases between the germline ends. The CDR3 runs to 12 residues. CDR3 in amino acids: CASSFRENEQFF. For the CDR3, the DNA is TGTGCCAGCAGCTTTAGAGAGAATGAGCAGTTCTTC.

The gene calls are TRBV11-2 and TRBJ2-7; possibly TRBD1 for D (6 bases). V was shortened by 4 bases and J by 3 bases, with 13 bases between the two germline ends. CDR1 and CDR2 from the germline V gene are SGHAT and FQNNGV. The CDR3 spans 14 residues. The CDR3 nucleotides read TGTGCCAGCAGCTCACTGACAGGCCACTACGAGCAGTACTTC. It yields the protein CASSSLTGHYEQYF.

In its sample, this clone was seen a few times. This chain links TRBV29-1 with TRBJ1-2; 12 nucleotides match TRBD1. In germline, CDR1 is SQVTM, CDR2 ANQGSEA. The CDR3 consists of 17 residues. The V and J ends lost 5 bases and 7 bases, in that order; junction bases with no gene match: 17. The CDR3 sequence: CSVLYPGTGGRVFGYTF. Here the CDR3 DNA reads TGCAGCGTTCTATACCCTGGGACAGGGGGCAGAGTGTTTGGCTACACCTTC.